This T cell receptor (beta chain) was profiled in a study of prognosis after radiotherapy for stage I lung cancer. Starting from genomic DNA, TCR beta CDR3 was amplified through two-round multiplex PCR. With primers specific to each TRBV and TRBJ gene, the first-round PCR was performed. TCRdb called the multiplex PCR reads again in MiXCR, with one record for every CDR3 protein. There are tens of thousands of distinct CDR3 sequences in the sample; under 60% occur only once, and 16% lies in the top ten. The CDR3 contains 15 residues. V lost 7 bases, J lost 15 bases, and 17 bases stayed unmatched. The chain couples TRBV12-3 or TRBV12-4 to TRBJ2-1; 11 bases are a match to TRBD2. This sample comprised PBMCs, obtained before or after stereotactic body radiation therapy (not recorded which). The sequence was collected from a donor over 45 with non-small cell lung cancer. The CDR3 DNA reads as TGTGCCAGCAACCCGACCGTACTAGCGGGAGCTCTGTCGTTCTTC. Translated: CASNPTVLAGALSFF.